This TCR beta chain was profiled in a study of blood T cell repertoires in COVID-19. The CDR3 consists of 17 residues. Germline-derived CDR1 and CDR2 are KGHDR and SFDVKD. V lost 12 bases and J lost 3, with 28 bases in between. The table came from immunoSEQ multiplex PCR; TCRdb's copy has only in-frame clones and leaves some out. The data contain around 120,000 clones, around 79% of them singletons. This chain uses TRBV24-1 with TRBJ2-5; a possible D gene is TRBD2 (6 bases). Sequencing input: peripheral blood. This receptor was obtained from a man in his 70s with acute or convalescent COVID-19. The CDR3 is CASSAGIPLSGEETQYF. The CDR3 nucleotides read TGTGCCTCCTCGGCGGGGATCCCCCTCAGCGGAGAAGAGACCCAGTACTTC.